The clone carrying this TCR beta chain has only a few counts. The antigen is undetermined. Germline V CDR1 and CDR2: MNHEY, SMNVEV (reference sequence). CDR3 length: 15 residues. Between the trimmed V and J ends, which lost 6 bases and 4 bases, there was a span of 18 bases. The data derive from a study of blood T cells in healthy people across ages. Study outcomes and limitations: Any conclusive comparison of naive versus antigen-experienced cells was prevented by using unsorted PBMCs.

Then a second PCR, running about 6 to 12 cycles, was carried out with a sample-barcoded 5' primer and a J-beta primer mix. Every cDNA was tagged by a template-switch adaptor with 12 random nucleotides. From the 5' RACE reads, TCRdb called clonotypes with MiXCR, one entry per CDR3 protein. The sample records approximately 490,000 distinct CDR3 sequences, under 30% being singletons. This same sample was also taken into another study, of T cells of mothers and their children.

The sequencing input was blood. The TCR originated in a boy younger than 18 in good health. This chain links TRBV27 with TRBJ1-2, with D possibly matching TRBD1 (6 bases). The chain's CDR3 is CASRQTVGGPYGYTF. The CDR3 bases are TGTGCCAGCAGGCAGACGGTCGGGGGCCCCTATGGCTACACCTTC.